The rows below give T cell receptor beta chains drawn from one sample of a study of blood T cells in healthy people across ages. TCRdb re-analysed the 5' RACE reads in MiXCR, keeping a single row per CDR3 protein. The sample contains more than 700,000 distinct CDR3 sequences, about half of which appear only once. Material: blood. The receptors come from a man aged 80 or over in good health. The CDR3 runs from the conserved cysteine through the conserved F or W. The order of the fields is J gene, D gene, V gene, clone size, CDR3 DNA, CDR3 protein. D genes are given only for firm matches. Expanded clones are given a class, and other clones once, few, many or no size at all.

>TRBJ1-2|TRBD1|TRBV24-1|NA
TGTGCCACCAGTGCCGGGACAGTTTATGGCTACACCTTC
CATSAGTVYGYTF
>TRBJ2-5|TRBD2|TRBV10-3|NA
TGTGCCATCAGTGAGTCGGGTAGCGGGAGTGCAGATGAGCAGTACTTC
CAISESGSGSADEQYF
>TRBJ2-1|TRBD2|TRBV6-1|NA
TGTGCCACTCCAGGTCTAGCGGGGTTAAATGAGCAGTTCTTC
CATPGLAGLNEQFF
>TRBJ1-2|NA|TRBV4-3|few
TGCGCCAGCAGCCCTAGCTGGGACTCCTATGGCTACACCTTC
CASSPSWDSYGYTF
>TRBJ2-1|NA|TRBV7-2|once
TGTGCCAGCAGCCCACCTTGGAGCAGCTCCTACAATGAGCAGTTCTTC
CASSPPWSSSYNEQFF
>TRBJ2-1|TRBD2|TRBV6-2/TRBV6-3|NA
TGTGCCAGCATGTATACTGGGGGGGGTGAGCAGTTCTTC
CASMYTGGGEQFF
>TRBJ2-1|TRBD1|TRBV10-1|few
TGCGCCAGCAGTGAGAACAGGGGGCGCGATGAGCAGTTCTTC
CASSENRGRDEQFF
>TRBJ2-7|NA|TRBV11-2|NA
TGTGCCAGCAGACGTACAGGGACACGTCCGTACGAGCAGTACTTC
CASRRTGTRPYEQYF
>TRBJ2-4|TRBD1|TRBV6-6|NA
TGTGCCAGCAGCCCACAGGGGGCTGACAAAAACATTCAGTACTTC
CASSPQGADKNIQYF
>TRBJ2-1|NA|TRBV21-1|NA
TGTGCCAGCAGCAAACCAAGCCCTCTTGTCCCTAGCTCCTACAATGAGCAGTTCTTC
CASSKPSPLVPSSYNEQFF